A selection of T cell receptor beta chains follows, all from one sample in a study of T cell clonotyping in hematopoietic cell transplantation. Produced via immunoSEQ multiplex PCR; TCRdb's table is partial and in-frame only. The sample shows nearly 70,000 clones, around 94% of them seen only once. The sample consisted of peripheral blood mononuclear cells. All receptors come from a man in his forties or fifties in good health. Some clones in this sample may be carry-over from other donors' samples. The CDR3 runs from the conserved cysteine through the conserved F or W. A D gene is named only where the DNA matches it firmly. Size tells how often a clone was seen (once, few, many) or the class of an expanded clone, and some rows leave it out.

v_gene: TRBV29-1
j_gene: TRBJ1-2
d_gene: NA
abundance: NA
CDR3aa: CSVDGGDYGYTF
CDR3nt: TGCAGCGTTGACGGGGGGGACTATGGCTACACCTTC

v_gene: TRBV29-1
j_gene: TRBJ1-1
d_gene: NA
abundance: NA
CDR3aa: CSVEGPVGTEAFF
CDR3nt: TGCAGCGTTGAAGGGCCGGTTGGGACTGAAGCTTTCTTT

v_gene: TRBV19
j_gene: TRBJ2-7
d_gene: TRBD1
abundance: NA
CDR3aa: CASSLRQGSTYEQYF
CDR3nt: TGTGCCAGTAGTCTCCGACAGGGTTCGACCTACGAGCAGTACTTC

v_gene: TRBV28
j_gene: TRBJ1-1
d_gene: NA
abundance: NA
CDR3aa: CASSLVLPEAFF
CDR3nt: TGTGCCAGCAGTTTAGTACTCCCTGAAGCTTTCTTT

v_gene: TRBV4-1
j_gene: TRBJ2-7
d_gene: TRBD1
abundance: NA
CDR3aa: CASSQDRGTGAYEQYF
CDR3nt: TGCGCCAGCAGCCAAGATCGGGGGACAGGGGCCTACGAGCAGTACTTC

v_gene: TRBV6-5
j_gene: TRBJ1-2
d_gene: NA
abundance: NA
CDR3aa: CASSYSGPTHGGGYTF
CDR3nt: TGTGCCAGCAGTTACTCCGGACCGACCCACGGGGGAGGCTACACCTTC

v_gene: TRBV7-2
j_gene: TRBJ1-2
d_gene: TRBD1
abundance: NA
CDR3aa: CASSLPPDRGGYGYTF
CDR3nt: TGTGCCAGCAGCTTACCCCCCGACAGGGGGGGGTATGGCTACACCTTC

v_gene: TRBV23-1
j_gene: TRBJ2-5
d_gene: TRBD1
abundance: NA
CDR3aa: CASSHVGQGEYF
CDR3nt: TGCGCCAGCAGTCACGTGGGACAGGGGGAGTACTTC

v_gene: TRBV29-1
j_gene: TRBJ1-5
d_gene: NA
abundance: NA
CDR3aa: CSVVPDSNQPQHF
CDR3nt: TGCAGCGTTGTTCCGGATAGCAATCAGCCCCAGCATTTT

v_gene: TRBV5-6
j_gene: TRBJ2-7
d_gene: NA
abundance: once
CDR3aa: CASSLFLLDRTYEQYF
CDR3nt: TGTGCCAGCAGCTTGTTCTTGCTCGACAGAACCTACGAGCAGTACTTC